These 29 T cell receptor beta chains share one sample of origin, sequenced in a study of response to subunit inactivated influenza vaccine. TCRdb itself ran the RT-PCR reads through MiXCR, one entry per CDR3 protein. Of 550,000 to 800,000 distinct CDR3 sequences detected, 11% to 15% appear once; the ten largest clones hold around 6.5%. Sequenced material: PBMCs from blood, taken approximately 15 days before vaccination. Receptor source: a man over 45 who received an inactivated influenza vaccine.

The J gene is TRBJ2-7, the V gene TRBV20-1, with 7 bases lining up with TRBD2. Per germline, CDR1 DFQATT and CDR2 SNEGSKA (reference sequence). The CDR3 extends over 14 amino acids. Trimming cost V 5 bases and J 3 bases; bases outside gene matches: 10. This CDR3 reads CSARALAAFYEQYF. The CDR3 DNA follows: TGCAGTGCTCGGGCCCTAGCGGCATTCTACGAGCAGTACTTC.

A few counts support this clonotype. The chain combines TRBV5-1 with TRBJ2-7; D gene uncertain. The CDR3 runs 14 residues. Trimming pared 0 bases from V and 6 bases from J, leaving 13 bases between. The germline gives CDR1 SGHRS, CDR2 YFSETQ. For the CDR3, the DNA is TGCGCCAGCAGCTTGGGCGATCCTAAGGCCGAGCAGTACTTC. Protein sequence: CASSLGDPKAEQYF.

This clonotype was seen more than once but under ten times. This rearrangement joins TRBV24-1 to TRBJ2-3, with 10 bases identical to TRBD2. Losses at the gene ends were 5 bases for V and 3 bases for J; bases not matched to a gene: 7. Per the germline V gene, CDR1 is KGHDR and CDR2 is SFDVKD. The CDR3 is 16 amino acids. The CDR3 nucleotides read TGTGCCACCAGTGCTCAGCTAGCGGGGGCAACAGATACGCAGTATTTT. This codes for CATSAQLAGATDTQYF.

This clonotype has a single count. The rearrangement uses TRBV5-4 and TRBJ2-1; D call uncertain. CDR3 length equals 12 residues. CDR1 and CDR2 (germline): SGHNT, YYREEE (reference sequence). V was trimmed by 0 bases and J by 9 bases, leaving 7 bases between them. CDR3 protein: CASSLEGSEQFF. CDR3 in DNA: TGTGCCAGCAGCTTGGAAGGCTCTGAGCAGTTCTTC.

In its sample, this clonotype was seen many times. The chain is built from TRBV27 and TRBJ2-5; D not certain. This CDR3 is built from 13 residues. Between the trimmed V and J ends, which lost 2 bases and 7 bases, there was a span of 11 bases. Germline CDR1 MNHEY, CDR2 SMNVEV (reference sequence). The CDR3 nucleotides read TGTGCCAGCAGTTTAGGCGGCACTTCGACCCAGTACTTC. Its protein is CASSLGGTSTQYF.

This clonotype was seen a few times. This chain joins TRBV12-3 or TRBV12-4 and TRBJ2-2; the D is unclear. This CDR3 has 13 residues. Trimming cost V 6 bases and J 10 bases, with 15 bases left between them. As DNA, the CDR3 is TGTGCCAGCAGGCAGGTCCCAACGCAGGAGCTGTTTTTT. It codes for CASRQVPTQELFF.

J is TRBJ2-1 and V is TRBV20-1; D is unresolved. Trimming left V 1 base short and J 5 bases short, with 9 bases between. CDR1 is DFQATT, CDR2 SNEGSKA, per germline (reference sequence). This CDR3 comprises 13 residues. CDR3 sequence (DNA): TGCAGTGCTAGAGTGTGGCCTAACAATGAGCAGTTCTTC. This encodes CSARVWPNNEQFF.

The chain recombines TRBV11-2 with TRBJ2-2; D ambiguous. Looked up from germline, CDR1 is SGHAT and CDR2 is FQNNGV. V was trimmed by 2 bases and J by 5 bases, leaving 9 bases between them. This CDR3 has 14 residues. DNA of the CDR3: TGTGCCAGCAGCTTAATAAGCTGGACCGGGGAGCTGTTTTTT. It encodes CASSLISWTGELFF.

The table lists this clonotype with many counts. The CDR3 loop reads CASSSVHGVNTEAFF. The DNA of the CDR3 is TGTGCCAGCAGCTCAGTACATGGGGTAAACACTGAAGCTTTCTTT. The chain employs TRBV7-2 and TRBJ1-1; no firm D call. Trimming left V 4 bases short and J 2 bases short, with 14 bases between. Germline CDR1 and CDR2: SGHTA and FQGNSA. The CDR3 runs to 15 residues.

The CDR3 nucleotides are TGCAGTGCTAGAGATCCCCTAGCGGGAAGGAGAGAGACCCAGTACTTC. This translates into CSARDPLAGRRETQYF. V is TRBV20-1 and J is TRBJ2-5, with 9 nucleotides matching TRBD2. Unmatched junction bases numbered 9, after V lost 0 bases and J lost 4 bases. The CDR3 has 16 residues. From germline, CDR1 is DFQATT and CDR2 SNEGSKA (reference sequence).

The chain has TRBV20-1 and TRBJ2-7; D is ambiguous. V was trimmed by 4 bases and J by 3 bases, leaving 10 bases between them. CDR3 length equals 12 residues. Per germline, CDR1 DFQATT and CDR2 SNEGSKA (reference sequence). The CDR3 DNA reads TGCAGTGCTAATGACTTAAGCTACGAGCAGTACTTC. This translates into CSANDLSYEQYF.

There are a few counts of this clonotype. V usage is TRBV27 and J usage is TRBJ2-1, with TRBD2 matching 9 bases. CDR1 is MNHEY and CDR2 is SMNVEV in the germline V gene (reference sequence). The V segment lost 2 bases and the J segment 5 bases; nucleotides outside the gene matches: 4. The CDR3 extends over 15 amino acids. This chain's CDR3 is CASSLLAGRDNEQFF. DNA for the CDR3: TGTGCCAGCAGTTTACTAGCGGGAAGGGACAATGAGCAGTTCTTC.

In nucleotides, the CDR3 is TGTGCCAGCAGCTTAGGTCTCGGACAGGGGTGGACTAGCGGGAGATCAGAGCAGTACTTC. Its translation is CASSLGLGQGWTSGRSEQYF. This rearrangement joins TRBV7-6 to TRBJ2-7; 13 bases are shared with TRBD2. This CDR3 region has 20 residues. Unmatched junction bases numbered 19, after V lost 1 base and J lost 7 bases. Germline assignment: CDR1 SGHVS and CDR2 FNYEAQ.

This clonotype was detected ten times or more. This sequence joins TRBV5-4 and TRBJ2-5, with D possibly matching TRBD1 (5 bases). Per germline, CDR1 SGHNT and CDR2 YYREEE (reference sequence). This CDR3 has 13 residues. The V end lost 4 bases, the J end lost 3 bases, and 10 bases lay between the germline ends. CDR3 DNA: TGTGCCAGCAGCCAAGACAGCGAAGAGACCCAGTACTTC. This sequence encodes CASSQDSEETQYF.

In this sample, this clonotype turned up many times. The chain has TRBV29-1 and TRBJ1-2; maybe TRBD1 (5 bases). V lost 1 base and J lost 4, with 16 bases in between. CDR3 length: 15 residues. CDR1 is SQVTM, CDR2 ANQGSEA, per germline. The CDR3 sequence is CSVEGWEGSGYGYTF. In DNA, the CDR3 is TGCAGCGTTGAAGGGTGGGAGGGGTCCGGCTATGGCTACACCTTC. Full variable domain (missing parts from reference TRBV29-1 and TRBJ1-2): SAVISQKPSRDICQRGTSLTIQCQVDSQVTMMFWYRQQPGQSLTLIATANQGSEATYESGFVIDKFPISRPNLTFSTLTVSNMSPEDSSIYLCSVEGWEGSGYGYTFGSGTRLTVV.

This clonotype was detected once. The gene calls are TRBV4-1 and TRBJ2-1, with 16 bases matching TRBD2. The CDR3 loop spans 21 amino acids. CDR1 and CDR2 (germline): MGHRA, YSYEKL. Trimming removed 1 base from V and 5 bases from J; junction bases left unmatched: 14. The CDR3 nucleotides are TGCGCCAGCAGCCAAGGGGCGTCCGGGACTAGCGGGAGGGCGGGGGACAATGAGCAGTTCTTC. Its translation is CASSQGASGTSGRAGDNEQFF.

A remark on this clonotype: A read error may account for a junction end that differs from germline. This rearrangement joins TRBV7-7 to TRBJ2-3, with TRBD2 matching 16 bases. Per germline, CDR1 SSHAT and CDR2 FNYEAQ (reference sequence). The CDR3 runs 16 residues. The CDR3 DNA follows: TGTGCTAGCAGCCCGGGACTAGCGGGGGGGCGAGATACGCAGTATTTT. Amino acid sequence: CASSPGLAGGRDTQYF.

The rearrangement links TRBV6-1 to TRBJ1-4; D is unclear. Trimming took off 5 bases at V and 5 bases at J, with 9 bases between the two ends. Germline V gene sequence: CDR1 MNHNS, CDR2 SASEGT. The CDR3 length is 13 residues. CDR3: CASSRSRNEKLFF. As DNA, the CDR3 is TGTGCCAGCAGTCGAAGCCGGAATGAAAAACTGTTTTTT.

The chain carries TRBV27 and TRBJ2-1, with D possibly being TRBD1 (6 bases). The ends were cut back, 0 bases at V and 9 bases at J, with 12 bases in the middle. The CDR3 loop spans 14 amino acids. Germline values: CDR1 MNHEY, CDR2 SMNVEV (reference sequence). The CDR3 coding sequence is TGTGCCAGCAGTTTATCTGTACAGGGTGCTGAGCAGTTCTTC. Its protein product is CASSLSVQGAEQFF.

This clonotype has a handful of counts. The chain links TRBV3-1 to TRBJ2-1, with 7 positions matching TRBD1. The CDR3 has 12 amino acids. Germline assignment: CDR1 LGHDT and CDR2 YNNKEL (reference sequence). V trimming: 1 base; J trimming: 10 bases; junction bases outside the gene matches: 1. As DNA, the CDR3 is TGTGCCAGCAGCCAAGCGACAGGGGAGCAGTTCTTC. Its protein is CASSQATGEQFF.

The chain uses TRBV12-3 or TRBV12-4 and TRBJ2-3, with D perhaps being TRBD1 or TRBD2 (5 bases each). Trimming pared 8 bases from V and 1 base from J, leaving 13 bases between. The CDR3 totals 14 residues. The CDR3 bases are TGTGCCAGCTCCGTGGGGGTTGGCACAGATACGCAGTATTTT. Its translation: CASSVGVGTDTQYF.

The sample holds a few counts of this clonotype. V gene TRBV4-3 combines with J gene TRBJ2-3; D is unresolved. In germline, CDR1 is LGHNA, CDR2 YSLEER. CDR3 size: 14 residues. Trimming took 0 bases from V and 2 from J, leaving 6 bases between them. DNA for the CDR3: TGCGCCAGCAGCCAAGAGTGGACCACAGATACGCAGTATTTT. It is translated as CASSQEWTTDTQYF.

This clonotype was recorded at least ten times. The V and J genes are TRBV3-1 and TRBJ2-1; 8 bases are a match to TRBD2. CDR1 is LGHDT, CDR2 YNNKEL, per germline (reference sequence). The V gene end was trimmed by 6 bases and the J gene end by 3 bases; junction bases not matched to a gene: 4. The CDR3 runs 14 residues. CDR3 region: CASRAGVSYNEQFF. In DNA, the CDR3 is TGTGCCAGCAGAGCGGGAGTAAGCTACAATGAGCAGTTCTTC.

This clonotype occurred many times. This rearrangement joins TRBV7-3 to TRBJ2-7; TRBD2 matches 7 bases. CDR1 is SGHTA and CDR2 is FQGTGA in the germline V gene. Losses at the gene ends were 5 bases for V and 5 bases for J; bases not matched to a gene: 9. The length of the CDR3 is 14 residues. CDR3 residues: CASSLTGGDDEQYF. The CDR3 nucleotides read TGTGCCAGCAGCCTGACGGGAGGTGATGACGAGCAGTACTTC.

This clonotype was found a few times. The chain combines TRBV28 with TRBJ2-7, with unresolved D. Between the trimmed V and J ends, which lost 1 base and 0 bases, there was a span of 16 bases. The CDR3 extends over 17 amino acids. Per germline, CDR1 MDHEN and CDR2 SYDVKM. Here the CDR3 DNA reads TGTGCCAGCAGTTTATCTAAATGGACGGAGAGCTCCTACGAGCAGTACTTC. The encoded protein is CASSLSKWTESSYEQYF.

This clonotype came up a few times. V is TRBV3-1 and J is TRBJ2-5; D gene uncertain. The CDR3 is 15 amino acids. V lost 0 bases and J lost 1, with 9 bases in between. From germline, CDR1 is LGHDT and CDR2 YNNKEL (reference sequence). In DNA form, the CDR3 reads TGTGCCAGCAGCCAAGATCCAGGACCCCAAGAGACCCAGTACTTC. Translating it yields CASSQDPGPQETQYF.

The sample holds a few counts of this clonotype. The V call is TRBV12-3 or TRBV12-4, the J call TRBJ1-6, with D unclear. This CDR3 spans 12 amino acids. V lost 6 bases and J 5 bases, leaving 5 bases between the germline ends. This chain's CDR3 is CASRDHNSPLHF. CDR3 in DNA: TGTGCCAGCAGGGACCATAATTCACCCCTCCACTTT.

This clonotype came up a few times. The V call is TRBV12-3 or TRBV12-4, the J call TRBJ2-3; possibly TRBD1 for D (6 bases). Trimming cost V 2 bases and J 2 bases, with 8 bases left between them. CDR3 length: 14 residues. DNA for the CDR3: TGTGCCAGCAGTTTATGGGGGCCCACAGATACGCAGTATTTT. Its protein is CASSLWGPTDTQYF.

Only a few counts were recorded for this clonotype. The chain links TRBV7-9 to TRBJ2-3, with 7 bases lining up with TRBD2. J lost 7 bases, V lost 1 base, and 11 bases had no gene match. The CDR3 runs to 16 residues. Germline V lookup: CDR1 SEHNR, CDR2 FQNEAQ (reference sequence). The CDR3, as DNA: TGTGCCAGCAGCTTAGATACCAGCGGGGACCGTAATACGCAGTATTTT. Residues: CASSLDTSGDRNTQYF.